The clone carrying this T cell receptor (beta chain) has just a few counts. Antigen: not known. This record comes from a study of blood T cells in healthy people across ages. Looked up from germline, CDR1 is ENHRY and CDR2 is SYGVKD. This CDR3 comprises 15 residues. V gave up 3 bases and J gave up 2 bases, with 8 bases separating them. Extraction yielded at least 6 micrograms of total RNA per sample. Findings and limits, study-wide: Shifts in expanded clonotypes may have been confounded by donor CMV status, which was unknown. TCR beta diversity tracked closely with naive T cell percentage. Long-lived donors carried more naive CD4+ cells and greater diversity than aged donors.

Combining a sample-barcoded 5' primer with a J-beta primer mix, a second PCR ran for roughly 6 to 12 cycles. TCRdb reanalysed the 5' RACE reads using MiXCR and keeps one entry per CDR3 protein. This sample has roughly 1,300,000 distinct CDR3 sequences, with 59% found just once. The clonotype originates from a young man in good health. The sample was blood. The chain is built from TRBV10-3 and TRBJ2-6; D unclear. CDR3 amino acids: CAISDRPAGANVLTF. The CDR3 region has the DNA TGTGCCATCAGTGACAGACCTGCTGGGGCCAACGTCCTGACTTTC.